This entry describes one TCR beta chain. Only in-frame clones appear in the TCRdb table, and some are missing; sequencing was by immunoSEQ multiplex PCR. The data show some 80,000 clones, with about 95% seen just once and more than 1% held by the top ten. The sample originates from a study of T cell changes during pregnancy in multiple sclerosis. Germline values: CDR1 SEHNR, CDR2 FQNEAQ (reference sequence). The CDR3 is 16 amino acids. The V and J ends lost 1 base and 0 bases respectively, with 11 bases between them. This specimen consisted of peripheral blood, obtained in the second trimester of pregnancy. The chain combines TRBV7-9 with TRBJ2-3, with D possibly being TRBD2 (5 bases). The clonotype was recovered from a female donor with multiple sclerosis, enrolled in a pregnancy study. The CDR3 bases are TGTGCCAGCAGCTTAGGGACTGGAACTAGCACAGATACGCAGTATTTT. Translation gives CASSLGTGTSTDTQYF.